The 17 T cell receptor beta chains below were found in one sample sequenced in a study of blood T cells in healthy people across ages. The second PCR ran 7 to 11 cycles with a sample-barcoded 5' primer and J-beta primers. TCRdb fed the 5' RACE reads into MiXCR, producing one record per CDR3 protein. Among around 1,000,000 distinct CDR3 sequences, 20% to 25% were seen once, and the ten largest hold approximately 0.75%. These data were also filed under a second study, of T cells of mothers and their children.

The sequenced sample was blood. Every receptor here comes from a girl aged 2 to 10 in good health.

The chain combines TRBV10-3 with TRBJ2-1, with D unclear. The germline gives CDR1 ENHRY, CDR2 SYGVKD. The CDR3 covers 14 residues. The V end was cut by 2 bases, the J end by 12 bases, with 17 bases between. CDR3: CAISEPPKNPWQFF. CDR3 DNA sequence: TGTGCCATCAGTGAGCCCCCTAAAAATCCGTGGCAGTTCTTC.

This chain links TRBV7-2 with TRBJ2-5; 9 bases match TRBD2. Losses at the gene ends were 5 bases for V and 5 bases for J; bases not matched to a gene: 12. The CDR3 totals 16 residues. Per germline, CDR1 SGHTA and CDR2 FQGNSA. CDR3 nucleotide sequence: TGTGCCAGCAGCCCATCGACTAGCGGTCGGAGGGAGACCCAGTACTTC. Its translation: CASSPSTSGRRETQYF.

In this sample, this clonotype turned up a few times. V gene TRBV21-1 combines with J gene TRBJ2-1; TRBD1, the table's D call, lacks a check against the DNA. TRBV21-1 is classified as a pseudogene. The CDR3 has 14 residues. The CDR3 spells CASSKGGPYNEQFF. In DNA form, the CDR3 reads TGTGCCAGCAGCAAAGGGGGACCATACAATGAGCAGTTCTTC.

This clonotype was counted at least ten times. The chain links TRBV2 to TRBJ1-3; D gene unclear. CDR3 length: 13 amino acids. Germline V lookup: CDR1 SNHLY, CDR2 FYNNEI. V was clipped by 4 bases and J by 0 bases, with 4 bases between them. The CDR3 region has the DNA TGTGCCAGCAGTGCCGGCTCTGGAAACACCATATATTTT. It yields the protein CASSAGSGNTIYF.

This chain joins TRBV6-5 and TRBJ2-7; possibly TRBD1 for D (6 bases). Germline V gene sequence: CDR1 MNHEY, CDR2 SVGAGI. CDR3 size: 14 residues. V lost 8 bases to trimming and J lost 5 bases, with 19 bases between them. As DNA, the CDR3 is TGTGCCAGCGCTTGGGGAGCCAGGGGCCACGAGCAGTACTTC. It yields the protein CASAWGARGHEQYF.

This clonotype was counted a few times. The gene calls are TRBV18 and TRBJ2-5, with 8 bases lining up with TRBD2. Germline values: CDR1 KGHSH, CDR2 LQKENI. This CDR3 spans 13 amino acids. V dropped 3 bases and J dropped 5; count of bases not matched to a gene: 2. CDR3 nucleotides: TGTGCCAGCTCACCGACTAGCGTCGAGACCCAGTACTTC. It specifies CASSPTSVETQYF.

This chain's CDR3 is CASSLFTGESLGTQYF. The CDR3 bases are TGTGCCAGCAGCTTATTTACAGGGGAGTCGTTAGGTACGCAGTATTTT. This chain connects TRBV7-9 to TRBJ2-3; 7 nucleotides agree with TRBD1. J gave up 8 bases and V 2 bases, and 13 bases lay outside the gene matches. CDR1 and CDR2 (germline): SEHNR, FQNEAQ (reference sequence). The CDR3 consists of 16 residues.

CDR3 in DNA: TGTGCCAGCAGAGGAGGCTCAGCGGGAGCGTCGGGAGATACGCAGTATTTT. The encoded protein is CASRGGSAGASGDTQYF. V is TRBV7-9 and J is TRBJ2-3, with TRBD2 matching over 8 bases. CDR1 SEHNR and CDR2 FQNEAQ come from the germline V gene (reference sequence). V gave up 6 bases and J gave up 5 bases; unmatched junction bases: 16. CDR3 size: 17 residues. The whole variable domain, remainder taken from reference TRBV7-9 and TRBJ2-3, is DTGVSQNPRHKITKRGQNVTFRCDPISEHNRLYWYRQTLGQGPEFLTYFQNEAQLEKSRLLSDRFSAERPKGSFSTLEIQRTEQGDSAMYLCASRGGSAGASGDTQYFGPGTRLTVL.

V usage is TRBV12-3 or TRBV12-4 and J usage is TRBJ1-1; no firm D call. This CDR3 is 12 amino acids long. V lost 5 bases, J lost 4 bases, and 8 bases lay in between. The CDR3 sequence: CASSIGSTEAFF. CDR3 nucleotide sequence: TGTGCCAGCAGTATAGGGAGCACTGAAGCTTTCTTT.

This clonotype has a handful of counts. The chain carries TRBV24-1 and TRBJ2-3; no firm D call. Trimming shortened V by 6 bases and J by 2 bases, and 11 bases separated the two germline ends. Per the germline V gene, CDR1 is KGHDR and CDR2 is SFDVKD. CDR3 length equals 14 residues. The CDR3 DNA sequence: TGTGCCACCAGTAGCGACTCAACCACAGATACGCAGTATTTT. It is translated as CATSSDSTTDTQYF.

The chain joins TRBV6-6 to TRBJ1-5; 8 positions match TRBD1. With V trimmed by 6 bases and J by 2 bases, 6 bases remained unmatched. Per the germline V gene, CDR1 is MNHNY and CDR2 is SVGAGI (reference sequence). CDR3 size: 15 residues. The CDR3 coding sequence is TGTGCCAGCAGCCGGGGACAGGAAGGCAATCAGCCCCAGCATTTT. Protein sequence: CASSRGQEGNQPQHF.

This chain links TRBV20-1 with TRBJ2-1, with TRBD2 as a possible D gene (6 bases). The J call is uncertain, as TRBJ2-5 better fits the DNA end. Germline lookup yields CDR1 DFQATT and CDR2 SNEGSKA (reference sequence). The CDR3 runs to 14 residues. The CDR3 DNA reads as TGCAGTGTGCCCCAGGGCCTCGGGGGAGAGACCCAGTACTTC. It specifies CSVPQGLGGETQYF.

The gene calls are TRBV6-5 and TRBJ2-6; D remains unclear. This CDR3 has 17 residues. CDR1 and CDR2 from the germline V gene are MNHEY and SVGAGI. V was pared by 2 bases and J by 0 bases, with 11 bases between. CDR3 sequence (DNA): TGTGCCAGCAGTTACAGGCAGTTCGGCTCTGGGGCCAACGTCCTGACTTTC. It is translated as CASSYRQFGSGANVLTF.

The chain uses TRBV5-1 and TRBJ2-7; tentative D call: TRBD2 (5 bases). The germline V gene encodes CDR1 SGHRS and CDR2 YFSETQ. The V end was cut by 6 bases, the J end by 3 bases, with 19 bases between. The CDR3 length is 15 residues. CDR3 sequence reads: CASMNAGEGYYEQYF. Written as DNA, the CDR3 is TGCGCCAGCATGAATGCAGGAGAGGGATACTACGAGCAGTACTTC.

The rearrangement uses TRBV20-1 and TRBJ2-7, with TRBD2 matching over 11 bases. The CDR3 has 14 amino acids. Trimming at V came to 6 bases and at J to 4 bases, leaving 8 bases not matched to a gene. Germline V gene data show CDR1 as DFQATT and CDR2 as SNEGSKA (reference sequence). In DNA, the CDR3 is TGCAGTGCAGTAGCGGGAGGGCCCCATTACGAGCAGTACTTC. It translates to CSAVAGGPHYEQYF.

The V and J genes are TRBV7-2 and TRBJ2-5; D is possibly TRBD1 (5 bases). The end of the DNA fits TRBJ2-7 better, so the J call may be wrong. From germline, CDR1 is SGHTA and CDR2 FQGNSA. The CDR3 runs 14 residues. The CDR3 DNA sequence: TGTGCCAGCAGCCATCTCGACAGCCTCTACGAGCAGTACTTC. Protein product: CASSHLDSLYEQYF.

The chain recombines TRBV7-2 with TRBJ1-4; TRBD1 agrees at 7 bases. Germline V gene sequence: CDR1 SGHTA, CDR2 FQGNSA. The CDR3 has 15 amino acids. V lost 5 bases, J lost 8 bases, and 11 bases stayed unmatched. The CDR3 here is CASSVKQGTVEKLFF. DNA for the CDR3: TGTGCCAGCAGCGTCAAACAGGGGACAGTCGAAAAACTGTTTTTT.